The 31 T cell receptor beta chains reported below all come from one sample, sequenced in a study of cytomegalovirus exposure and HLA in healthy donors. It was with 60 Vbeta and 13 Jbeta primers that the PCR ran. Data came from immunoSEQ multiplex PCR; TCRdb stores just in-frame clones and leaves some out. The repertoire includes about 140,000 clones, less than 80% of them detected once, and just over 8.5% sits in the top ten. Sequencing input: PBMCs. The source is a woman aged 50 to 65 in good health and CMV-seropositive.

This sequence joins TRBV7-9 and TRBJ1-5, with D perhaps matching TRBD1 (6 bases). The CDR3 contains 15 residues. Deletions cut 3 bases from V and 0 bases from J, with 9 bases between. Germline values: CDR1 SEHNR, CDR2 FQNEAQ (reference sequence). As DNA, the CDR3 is TGTGCCAGCAGCTTTGAGGGGGATAGCAATCAGCCCCAGCATTTT. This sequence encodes CASSFEGDSNQPQHF.

CDR3 bases: TGTGCCAGCAGCTTACGCAGAATCATATCGAACACCGGGGAGCTGTTTTTT. Translated: CASSLRRIISNTGELFF. V usage is TRBV7-2 and J usage is TRBJ2-2; D is ambiguous. The CDR3 is made up of 17 amino acids. Germline V gene lookup returns CDR1 SGHTA and CDR2 FQGNSA. V lost 2 bases to trimming and J lost 0 bases, with 13 bases between them. The full variable domain, rest sourced from reference TRBV7-2 and TRBJ2-2, is GAGVSQSPSNKVTEKGKDVELRCDPISGHTALYWYRQSLGQGLEFLIYFQGNSAPDKSGLPSDRFSAERTGGSVSTLTIQRTQQEDSAVYLCASSLRRIISNTGELFFGEGSRLTVL.

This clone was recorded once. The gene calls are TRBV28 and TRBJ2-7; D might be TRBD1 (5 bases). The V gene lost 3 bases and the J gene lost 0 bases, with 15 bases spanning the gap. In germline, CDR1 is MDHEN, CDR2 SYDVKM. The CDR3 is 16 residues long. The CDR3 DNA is TGTGCCAGCAGTTTCTCCGTCAGACAGAGCTCCTACGAGCAGTACTTC. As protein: CASSFSVRQSSYEQYF. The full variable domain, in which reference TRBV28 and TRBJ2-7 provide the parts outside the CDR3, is DVKVTQSSRYLVKRTGEKVFLECVQDMDHENMFWYRQDPGLGLRLIYFSYDVKMKEKGDIPEGYSVSREKKERFSLILESASTNQTSMYLCASSFSVRQSSYEQYFGPGTRLTVT.

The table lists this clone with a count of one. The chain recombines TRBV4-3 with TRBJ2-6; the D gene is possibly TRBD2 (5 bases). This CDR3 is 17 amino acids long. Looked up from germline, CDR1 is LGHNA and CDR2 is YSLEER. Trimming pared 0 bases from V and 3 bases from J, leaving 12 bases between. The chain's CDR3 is CASSQDPPGGGANVLTF. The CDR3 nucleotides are TGCGCCAGCAGCCAAGATCCCCCCGGAGGTGGGGCCAACGTCCTGACTTTC.

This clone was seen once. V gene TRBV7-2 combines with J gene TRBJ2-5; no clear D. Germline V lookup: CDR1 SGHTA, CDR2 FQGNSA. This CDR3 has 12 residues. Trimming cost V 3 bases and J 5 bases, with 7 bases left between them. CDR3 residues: CASSFDRETQYF. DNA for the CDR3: TGTGCCAGCAGCTTTGATCGGGAGACCCAGTACTTC.

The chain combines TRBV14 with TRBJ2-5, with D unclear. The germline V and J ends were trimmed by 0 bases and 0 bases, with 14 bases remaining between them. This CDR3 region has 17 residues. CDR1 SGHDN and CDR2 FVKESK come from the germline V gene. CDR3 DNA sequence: TGTGCCAGCAGCCAAGAGTCGGCGCGGTGGTACCAAGAGACCCAGTACTTC. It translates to CASSQESARWYQETQYF.

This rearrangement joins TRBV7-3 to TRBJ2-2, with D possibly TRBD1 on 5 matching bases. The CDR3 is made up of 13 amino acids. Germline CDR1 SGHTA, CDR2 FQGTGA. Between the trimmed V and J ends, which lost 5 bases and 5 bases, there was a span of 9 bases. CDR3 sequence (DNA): TGTGCCAGCAGCATCCGACAGACCGGGGAGCTGTTTTTT. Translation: CASSIRQTGELFF.

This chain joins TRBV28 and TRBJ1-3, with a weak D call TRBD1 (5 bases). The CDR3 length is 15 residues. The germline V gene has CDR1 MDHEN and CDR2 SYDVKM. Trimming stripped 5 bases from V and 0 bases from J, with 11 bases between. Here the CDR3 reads CASSNQGNSGNTIYF. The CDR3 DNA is TGTGCCAGCAGTAATCAGGGTAACTCTGGAAACACCATATATTTT.

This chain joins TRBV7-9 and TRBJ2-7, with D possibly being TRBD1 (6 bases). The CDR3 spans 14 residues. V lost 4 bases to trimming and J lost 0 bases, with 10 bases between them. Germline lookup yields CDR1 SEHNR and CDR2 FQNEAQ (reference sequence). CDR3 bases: TGTGCCAGCAGCTCAGGGGTTTACTCCTACGAGCAGTACTTC. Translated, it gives CASSSGVYSYEQYF.

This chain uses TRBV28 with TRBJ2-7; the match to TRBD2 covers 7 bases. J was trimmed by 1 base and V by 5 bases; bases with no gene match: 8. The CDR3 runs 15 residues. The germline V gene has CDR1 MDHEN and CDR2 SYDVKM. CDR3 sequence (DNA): TGTGCCAGCAGTCGTGAGGGAGGGTCGTCCTACGAGCAGTACTTC. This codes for CASSREGGSSYEQYF.

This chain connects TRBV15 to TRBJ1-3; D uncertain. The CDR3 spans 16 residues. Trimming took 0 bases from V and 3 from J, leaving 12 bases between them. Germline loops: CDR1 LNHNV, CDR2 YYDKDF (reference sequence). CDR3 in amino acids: CATSRDLAGDGNTIYF. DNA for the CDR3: TGTGCCACCAGCAGAGATCTCGCAGGTGATGGAAACACCATATATTTT.

CDR3 DNA: TGTGCCAGCAGGAGGTCGCGGGGGGAAAAACTGTTTTTT. This encodes CASRRSRGEKLFF. The chain employs TRBV28 and TRBJ1-4; D is possibly TRBD1 (5 bases). V shed 6 bases and J shed 8 bases, with 13 bases lying between them. The CDR3 is made up of 13 amino acids. Germline CDR1 MDHEN, CDR2 SYDVKM.

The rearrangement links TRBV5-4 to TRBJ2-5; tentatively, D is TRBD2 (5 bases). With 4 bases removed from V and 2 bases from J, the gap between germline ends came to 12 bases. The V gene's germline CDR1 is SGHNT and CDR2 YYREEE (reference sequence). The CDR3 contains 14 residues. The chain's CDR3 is CASSLRSAQETQYF. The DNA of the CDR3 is TGTGCCAGCAGCCTACGTAGCGCTCAAGAGACCCAGTACTTC.

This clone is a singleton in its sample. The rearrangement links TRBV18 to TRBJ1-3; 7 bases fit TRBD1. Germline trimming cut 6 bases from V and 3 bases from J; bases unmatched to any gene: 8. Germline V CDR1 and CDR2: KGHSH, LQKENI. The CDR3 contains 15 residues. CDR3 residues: CASSPDRAGGNTIYF. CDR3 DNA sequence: TGTGCCAGCTCGCCAGACAGGGCTGGTGGAAACACCATATATTTT.

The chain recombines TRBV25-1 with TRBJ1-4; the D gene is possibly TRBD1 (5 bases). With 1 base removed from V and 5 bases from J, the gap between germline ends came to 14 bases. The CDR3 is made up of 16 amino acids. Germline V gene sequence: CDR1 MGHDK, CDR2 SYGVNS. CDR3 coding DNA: TGTGCCAGCAGTGAATGGCACCACAAGGGGAATGAAAAACTGTTTTTT. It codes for CASSEWHHKGNEKLFF.

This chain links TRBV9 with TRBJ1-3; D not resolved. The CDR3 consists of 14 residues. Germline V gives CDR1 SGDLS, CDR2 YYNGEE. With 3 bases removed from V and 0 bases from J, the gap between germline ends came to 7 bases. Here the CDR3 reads CASSAPSSGNTIYF. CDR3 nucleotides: TGTGCCAGCAGCGCGCCTAGCTCTGGAAACACCATATATTTT.

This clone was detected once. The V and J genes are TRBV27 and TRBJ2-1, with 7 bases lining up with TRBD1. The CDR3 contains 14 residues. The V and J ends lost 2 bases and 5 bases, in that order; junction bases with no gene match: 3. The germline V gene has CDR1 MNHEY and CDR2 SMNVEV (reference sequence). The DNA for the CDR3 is TGTGCCAGCAGTTTACGGGACAGCAACAATGAGCAGTTCTTC. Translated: CASSLRDSNNEQFF.

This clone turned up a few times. The CDR3 DNA reads as TGTGCCAGCAGCTTGGCCCAACGGGCAGGGAAGAGTGAGCAGTACTTC. It encodes CASSLAQRAGKSEQYF. The chain links TRBV5-4 to TRBJ2-7; perhaps TRBD1 as D (5 bases). Trimming stripped 0 bases from V and 7 bases from J, with 20 bases between. The V gene's germline CDR1 is SGHNT and CDR2 YYREEE (reference sequence). The CDR3 runs 16 residues.

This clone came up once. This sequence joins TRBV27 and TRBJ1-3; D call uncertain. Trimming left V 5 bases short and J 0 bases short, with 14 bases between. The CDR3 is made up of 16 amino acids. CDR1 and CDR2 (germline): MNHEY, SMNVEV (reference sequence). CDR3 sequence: CASSPDGQSSGNTIYF. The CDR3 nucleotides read TGTGCCAGCAGTCCCGATGGGCAGAGCTCTGGAAACACCATATATTTT.

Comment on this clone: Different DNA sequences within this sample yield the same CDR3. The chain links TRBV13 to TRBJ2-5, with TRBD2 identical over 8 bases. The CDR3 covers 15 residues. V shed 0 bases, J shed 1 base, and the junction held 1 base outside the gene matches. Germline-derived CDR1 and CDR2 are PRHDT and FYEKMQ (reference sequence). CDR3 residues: CASSLGAGGQETQYF. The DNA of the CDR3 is TGTGCCAGCAGCTTAGGCGCGGGGGGCCAAGAGACCCAGTACTTC.

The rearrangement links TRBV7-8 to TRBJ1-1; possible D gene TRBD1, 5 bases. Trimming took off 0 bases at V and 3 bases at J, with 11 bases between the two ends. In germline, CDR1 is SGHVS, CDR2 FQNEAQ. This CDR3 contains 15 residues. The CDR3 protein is CASSLARVGDTEAFF. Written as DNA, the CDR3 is TGTGCCAGCAGCTTAGCAAGGGTAGGGGACACTGAAGCTTTCTTT.

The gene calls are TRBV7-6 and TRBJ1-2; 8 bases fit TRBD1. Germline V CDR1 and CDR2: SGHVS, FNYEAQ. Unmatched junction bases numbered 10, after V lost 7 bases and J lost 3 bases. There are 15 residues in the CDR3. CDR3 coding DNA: TGTGCCAGCACCCCAGGACAGGGTCGGCACTATGGCTACACCTTC. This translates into CASTPGQGRHYGYTF. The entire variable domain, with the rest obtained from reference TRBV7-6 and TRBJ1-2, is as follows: GAGVSQSPRYKVTKRGQDVALRCDPISGHVSLYWYRQALGQGPEFLTYFNYEAQQDKSGLPNDRFSAERPEGSISTLTIQRTEQRDSAMYRCASTPGQGRHYGYTFGSGTRLTVV.

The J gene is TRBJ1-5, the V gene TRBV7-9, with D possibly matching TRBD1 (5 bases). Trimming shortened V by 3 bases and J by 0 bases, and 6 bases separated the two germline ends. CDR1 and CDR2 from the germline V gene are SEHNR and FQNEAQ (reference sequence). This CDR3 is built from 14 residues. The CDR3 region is CASSFDSSNQPQHF. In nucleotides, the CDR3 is TGTGCCAGCAGCTTCGACAGTAGCAATCAGCCCCAGCATTTT.

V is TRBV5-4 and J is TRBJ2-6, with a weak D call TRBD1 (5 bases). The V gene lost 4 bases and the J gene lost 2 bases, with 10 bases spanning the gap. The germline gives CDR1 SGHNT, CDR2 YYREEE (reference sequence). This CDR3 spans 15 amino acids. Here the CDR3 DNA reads TGTGCCAGCAGCGGATCAGGGCCTGGGGCCAACGTCCTGACTTTC. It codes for CASSGSGPGANVLTF.

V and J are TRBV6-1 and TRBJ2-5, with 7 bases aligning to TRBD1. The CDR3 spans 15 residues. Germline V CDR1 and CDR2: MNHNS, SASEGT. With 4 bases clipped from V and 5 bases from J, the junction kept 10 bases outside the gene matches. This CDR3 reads CASSVMRGPGETQYF. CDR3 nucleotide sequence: TGTGCCAGCAGTGTGATGAGGGGGCCGGGGGAGACCCAGTACTTC.

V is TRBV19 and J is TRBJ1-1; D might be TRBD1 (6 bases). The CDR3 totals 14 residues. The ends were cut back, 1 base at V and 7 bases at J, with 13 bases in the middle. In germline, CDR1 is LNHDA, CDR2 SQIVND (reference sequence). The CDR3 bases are TGTGCCAGTAGTATAGTCCCCGGACAGTTTGAAGCTTTCTTT. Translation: CASSIVPGQFEAFF.

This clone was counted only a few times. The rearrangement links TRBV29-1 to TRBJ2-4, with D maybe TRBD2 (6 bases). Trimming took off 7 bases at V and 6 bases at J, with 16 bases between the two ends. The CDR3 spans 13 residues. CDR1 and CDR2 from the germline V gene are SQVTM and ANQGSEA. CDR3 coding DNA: TGCAGCGCTACTACTAGGGGAGGAAACATTCAGTACTTC. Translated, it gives CSATTRGGNIQYF. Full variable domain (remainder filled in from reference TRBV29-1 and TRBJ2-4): SAVISQKPSRDICQRGTSLTIQCQVDSQVTMMFWYRQQPGQSLTLIATANQGSEATYESGFVIDKFPISRPNLTFSTLTVSNMSPEDSSIYLCSATTRGGNIQYFGAGTRLSVL.

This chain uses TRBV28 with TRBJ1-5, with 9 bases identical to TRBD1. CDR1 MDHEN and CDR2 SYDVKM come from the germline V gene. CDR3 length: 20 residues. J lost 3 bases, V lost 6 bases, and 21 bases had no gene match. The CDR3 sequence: CASSQTTGGWVSVHNQPQHF. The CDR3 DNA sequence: TGTGCCAGCAGCCAAACGACAGGGGGTTGGGTGTCCGTTCACAATCAGCCCCAGCATTTT.

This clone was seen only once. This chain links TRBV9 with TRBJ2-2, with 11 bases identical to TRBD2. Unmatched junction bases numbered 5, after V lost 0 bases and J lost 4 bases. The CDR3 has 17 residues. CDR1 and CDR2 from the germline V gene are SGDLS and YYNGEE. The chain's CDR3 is CASSVALAGVGTGELFF. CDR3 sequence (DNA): TGTGCCAGCAGCGTAGCACTAGCGGGGGTAGGCACCGGGGAGCTGTTTTTT. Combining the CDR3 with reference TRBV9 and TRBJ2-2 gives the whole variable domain DSGVTQTPKHLITATGQRVTLRCSPRSGDLSVYWYQQSLDQGLQFLIQYYNGEERAKGNILERFSAQQFPDLHSELNLSSLELGDSALYFCASSVALAGVGTGELFFGEGSRLTVL.

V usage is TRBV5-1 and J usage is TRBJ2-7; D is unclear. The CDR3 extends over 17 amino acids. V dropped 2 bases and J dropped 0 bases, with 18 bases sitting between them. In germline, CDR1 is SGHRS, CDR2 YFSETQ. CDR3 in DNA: TGCGCCAGCAGCTTTGATTTCCTGGCCGCCGCCTCCTACGAGCAGTACTTC. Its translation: CASSFDFLAAASYEQYF.

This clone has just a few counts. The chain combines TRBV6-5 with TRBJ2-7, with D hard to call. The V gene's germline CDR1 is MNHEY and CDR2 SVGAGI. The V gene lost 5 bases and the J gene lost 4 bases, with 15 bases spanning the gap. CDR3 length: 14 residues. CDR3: CASSVEAVSYEQYF. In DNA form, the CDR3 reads TGTGCCAGCAGTGTTGAGGCGGTTTCTTACGAGCAGTACTTC.